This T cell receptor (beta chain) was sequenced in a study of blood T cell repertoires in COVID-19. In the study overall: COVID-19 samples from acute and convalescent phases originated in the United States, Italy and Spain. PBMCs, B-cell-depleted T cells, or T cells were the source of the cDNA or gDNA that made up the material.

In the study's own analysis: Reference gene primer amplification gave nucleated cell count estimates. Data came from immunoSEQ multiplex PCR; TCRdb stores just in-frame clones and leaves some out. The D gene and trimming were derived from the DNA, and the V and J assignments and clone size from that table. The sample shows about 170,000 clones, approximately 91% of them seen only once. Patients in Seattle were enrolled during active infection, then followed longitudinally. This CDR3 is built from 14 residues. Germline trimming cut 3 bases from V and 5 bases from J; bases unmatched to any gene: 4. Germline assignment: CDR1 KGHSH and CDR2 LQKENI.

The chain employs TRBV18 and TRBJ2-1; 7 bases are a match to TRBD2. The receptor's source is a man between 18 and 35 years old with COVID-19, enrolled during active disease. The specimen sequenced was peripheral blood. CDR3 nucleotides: TGTGCCAGCTCACCGTTGCTAGCGGACAATGAGCAGTTCTTC. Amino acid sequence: CASSPLLADNEQFF.